These 25 T cell receptor beta chains originate from one sample sequenced in a study of T cell responses to AZD1222 COVID-19 vaccine. The assay was immunoSEQ multiplex PCR, and TCRdb's table has in-frame clones only and misses some. This table has tens of thousands of clones, more than 75% appearing once. The starting material was peripheral blood, obtained on day 0 of AZD1222 vaccination. These receptors all stem from an adult in good health.

The genes are TRBV19 and TRBJ1-2, with 7 bases matching TRBD1. The CDR3 is 13 amino acids. The V and J ends lost 5 bases and 4 bases, in that order; junction bases with no gene match: 4. Germline CDR1 is LNHDA and CDR2 is SQIVND (reference sequence). The CDR3 region is CASSHDRAYGYTF. CDR3 nucleotide sequence: TGTGCCAGTAGTCACGACAGGGCCTATGGCTACACCTTC.

This CDR3 reads CASSFASGRNTGELFF. CDR3 coding DNA: TGCGCCAGCAGCTTCGCTAGCGGGAGGAACACCGGGGAGCTGTTTTTT. The gene calls are TRBV5-1 and TRBJ2-2; 10 bases align to TRBD2. The V gene's germline CDR1 is SGHRS and CDR2 YFSETQ. Unmatched junction bases numbered 2, after V lost 2 bases and J lost 1 base. This CDR3 has 16 residues.

This chain joins TRBV7-9 and TRBJ2-5; TRBD1 matches 7 bases. The CDR3 loop spans 16 amino acids. Unmatched junction bases numbered 12, after V lost 4 bases and J lost 4 bases. Germline V lookup: CDR1 SEHNR, CDR2 FQNEAQ (reference sequence). The CDR3 loop reads CASSSTDRVALETQYF. CDR3 nucleotide sequence: TGTGCCAGCAGCTCTACCGACAGGGTTGCCCTAGAGACCCAGTACTTC.

The chain joins TRBV27 to TRBJ2-1, with 8 bases lining up with TRBD1. V trimming: 5 bases; J trimming: 3 bases; junction bases outside the gene matches: 3. CDR3 length: 14 residues. Per the germline V gene, CDR1 is MNHEY and CDR2 is SMNVEV (reference sequence). CDR3 DNA: TGTGCCAGCAGTATAGGGACAGGCTACAATGAGCAGTTCTTC. The encoded protein is CASSIGTGYNEQFF.

The V and J genes are TRBV19 and TRBJ1-2; D might be TRBD1 (6 bases). Germline CDR1 is LNHDA and CDR2 is SQIVND (reference sequence). This CDR3 has 14 amino acids. Trimming left V 6 bases short and J 2 bases short, with 13 bases between. DNA for the CDR3: TGTGCCAGTAGAGCGAGCAGGGGCAACTATGGCTACACCTTC. This gives the protein CASRASRGNYGYTF.

CDR3: CASSTARGTGFYEQYF. CDR3 bases: TGTGCCAGCAGCACAGCTCGCGGGACAGGGTTTTACGAGCAGTACTTC. The chain has TRBV11-2 and TRBJ2-7; 9 positions agree with TRBD1. CDR1 is SGHAT and CDR2 is FQNNGV in the germline V gene. This CDR3 has 16 residues. J gave up 4 bases and V 5 bases, and 12 bases lay outside the gene matches.

The chain is built from TRBV11-3 and TRBJ2-7, with D unclear. This CDR3 comprises 12 residues. The germline V gene encodes CDR1 SGHNT and CDR2 YENEEA. Trimming removed 4 bases at V and 4 bases at J, with 8 bases between. The CDR3 is CASSSPKYEQYF. Here the CDR3 DNA reads TGTGCCAGCAGCTCTCCGAAATACGAGCAGTACTTC. The full variable domain, completed using reference TRBV11-3 and TRBJ2-7, is EAGVVQSPRYKIIEKKQPVAFWCNPISGHNTLYWYLQNLGQGPELLIRYENEEAVDDSQLPKDRFSAERLKGVDSTLKIQPAELGDSAVYLCASSSPKYEQYFGPGTRLTVT.

The genes are TRBV6-5 and TRBJ1-5; 9 positions agree with TRBD1. This CDR3 spans 13 amino acids. Germline trimming cut 6 bases from V and 10 bases from J; bases unmatched to any gene: 7. Germline loops: CDR1 MNHEY, CDR2 SVGAGI. The chain's CDR3 is CASRGTGPQPQHF. CDR3 coding DNA: TGTGCCAGCAGGGGGACAGGGCCCCAACCCCAGCATTTT.

The DNA for the CDR3 is TGTGCCACCAGCAGAGAACAGTTGAACACTGAAGCTTTCTTT. Protein sequence: CATSREQLNTEAFF. The chain employs TRBV15 and TRBJ1-1, with no clear D. Trimming pared 0 bases from V and 0 bases from J, leaving 5 bases between. This CDR3 contains 14 residues. The germline V gene has CDR1 LNHNV and CDR2 YYDKDF (reference sequence). The variable domain in full, with the rest retrieved from reference TRBV15 and TRBJ1-1, is DAMVIQNPRYQVTQFGKPVTLSCSQTLNHNVMYWYQQKSSQAPKLLFHYYDKDFNNEADTPDNFQSRRPNTSFCFLDIRSPGLGDTAMYLCATSREQLNTEAFFGQGTRLTVV.

The chain employs TRBV30 and TRBJ2-3; D call uncertain. The CDR3 has 14 amino acids. V was trimmed by 2 bases and J by 3 bases, leaving 12 bases between them. Germline V CDR1 and CDR2: GTSNPN, SVGIG (reference sequence). CDR3 loop: CAWSSLVITDTQYF. The CDR3 region has the DNA TGTGCCTGGAGTTCCTTGGTTATTACAGATACGCAGTATTTT.

The J gene is TRBJ1-5, the V gene TRBV18; TRBD1 might be the D (5 bases). Trimming pared 3 bases from V and 4 bases from J, leaving 13 bases between. CDR3 length equals 15 residues. Germline V CDR1 and CDR2: KGHSH, LQKENI. CDR3 residues: CASSPGTNGNQPQHF. In DNA, the CDR3 is TGTGCCAGCTCACCCGGGACCAACGGGAATCAGCCCCAGCATTTT.

The J gene is TRBJ2-2, the V gene TRBV2; either TRBD1 or TRBD2 may supply D (5 bases each). The germline V gene has CDR1 SNHLY and CDR2 FYNNEI. Trimming took 2 bases from V and 6 from J, leaving 31 bases between them. The CDR3 covers 21 residues. CDR3 in DNA: TGTGCCAGCAGTGAAACGGGACGGAGCTTGGGTGGCTCAATTGTCCCCGGGGAGCTGTTTTTT. As protein: CASSETGRSLGGSIVPGELFF.

In this sample, this clone turned up a few times. J is TRBJ1-5 and V is TRBV3-1 (or the pseudogene TRBV3-2), with a weak D call TRBD1 (6 bases). V was shortened by 2 bases and J by 6 bases, with 17 bases between the two germline ends. Per germline, CDR1 LGHDT and CDR2 YNNKEL (reference sequence). The CDR3 has 16 residues. The CDR3 spells CASSQILGGSGQPQHF. The CDR3 DNA reads as TGTGCCAGCAGCCAAATTCTAGGGGGTAGTGGTCAGCCCCAGCATTTT.

The rearrangement joins TRBV5-1 to TRBJ2-3; no reliable D call. This CDR3 spans 13 amino acids. Germline V CDR1 and CDR2: SGHRS, YFSETQ. Trimming removed 4 bases from V and 3 bases from J, with 9 bases in between. The CDR3 spells CASSAIGTDTQYF. The CDR3 bases are TGCGCCAGCAGCGCGATCGGGACAGATACGCAGTATTTT.

V and J are TRBV15 and TRBJ2-5; no definite D call. The V and J ends lost 0 bases and 7 bases respectively, with 18 bases between them. The CDR3 covers 16 residues. The germline V gene encodes CDR1 LNHNV and CDR2 YYDKDF (reference sequence). The CDR3 loop reads CATSREVDKSLGTQYF. In nucleotides, the CDR3 is TGTGCCACCAGCAGAGAGGTAGACAAATCCCTCGGGACCCAGTACTTC.

The chain links TRBV19 to TRBJ1-1; perhaps TRBD1 as D (5 bases). The CDR3 is 13 amino acids. Between the trimmed V and J ends, which lost 8 bases and 5 bases, there was a span of 15 bases. Germline CDR1 LNHDA, CDR2 SQIVND (reference sequence). The CDR3 DNA follows: TGTGCCAGTCGGGGCAATTGGGGGACTGAAGCTTTCTTT. Translating it yields CASRGNWGTEAFF.

The chain is built from TRBV5-1 and TRBJ2-2; D unresolved. The CDR3 contains 15 residues. Trimming stripped 4 bases from V and 5 bases from J, with 15 bases between. CDR1 and CDR2 (germline): SGHRS, YFSETQ. Here the CDR3 reads CASSLEIAETGELFF. The CDR3 DNA reads TGCGCCAGCAGCCTAGAAATTGCGGAGACCGGGGAGCTGTTTTTT.

This sequence joins TRBV15 and TRBJ1-1; perhaps TRBD1 as D (6 bases). Germline CDR1 LNHNV, CDR2 YYDKDF (reference sequence). V lost 0 bases and J 6 bases, leaving 11 bases between the germline ends. CDR3 length equals 14 residues. The DNA for the CDR3 is TGTGCCACCAGCAGAGATCGGGGGCTCCCTGAAGCTTTCTTT. Translating it yields CATSRDRGLPEAFF.

V and J are TRBV3-1 (or the pseudogene TRBV3-2) and TRBJ1-5; D may be TRBD1 (6 bases). Germline CDR1 is LGHDT and CDR2 is YNNKEL (reference sequence). This CDR3 has 17 amino acids. The V gene lost 2 bases and the J gene lost 2 bases, with 16 bases spanning the gap. The CDR3 reads CASSQTFDRRGNQPQHF. The CDR3 DNA reads TGTGCCAGCAGCCAAACCTTCGACAGGAGGGGCAATCAGCCCCAGCATTTT.

The CDR3 DNA is TGTGCCAGCAGTTTAGGGGGGTCGACCTATAATTCACCCCTCCACTTT. Its protein is CASSLGGSTYNSPLHF. The chain links TRBV27 to TRBJ1-6; possibly TRBD1 for D (5 bases). Germline-derived CDR1 and CDR2 are MNHEY and SMNVEV (reference sequence). The CDR3 covers 16 residues. V lost 2 bases, J lost 2 bases, and 10 bases lay in between.

The chain employs TRBV6-5 and TRBJ2-1, with a tentative D call TRBD2 (5 bases). The CDR3 extends over 14 amino acids. Trimming took 8 bases from V and 0 from J, leaving 11 bases between them. From germline, CDR1 is MNHEY and CDR2 SVGAGI. This chain's CDR3 is CASFSGISYNEQFF. CDR3 DNA sequence: TGTGCCAGCTTTTCGGGGATCTCCTACAATGAGCAGTTCTTC.

V gene TRBV24-1 combines with J gene TRBJ1-6; D unclear. Trimming took 4 bases from V and 0 from J, leaving 9 bases between them. This CDR3 comprises 16 residues. CDR1 KGHDR and CDR2 SFDVKD come from the germline V gene. The CDR3 spells CATSERRSSYNSPLHF. The CDR3, as DNA: TGTGCCACCAGTGAACGGAGGAGCTCCTATAATTCACCCCTCCACTTT.

The V gene is TRBV19, the J gene TRBJ1-1, with unresolved D. CDR1 is LNHDA and CDR2 is SQIVND in the germline V gene (reference sequence). V was shortened by 4 bases and J by 1 base, with 7 bases between the two germline ends. This CDR3 spans 13 amino acids. The CDR3 nucleotides are TGTGCCAGTAGTACACCAGGGAACACTGAAGCTTTCTTT. Its translation is CASSTPGNTEAFF.

The V call is TRBV7-3, the J call TRBJ1-1; TRBD1 agrees at 8 bases. V shed 5 bases and J 6 bases; nucleotides not matched to a gene: 11. The CDR3 totals 15 residues. Germline CDR1 SGHTA, CDR2 FQGTGA. CDR3 residues: CASSPTRQGFAEAFF. The DNA for the CDR3 is TGTGCCAGCAGCCCAACCCGACAGGGGTTCGCTGAAGCTTTCTTT.

The chain joins TRBV24-1 to TRBJ2-5, with D uncertain. From germline, CDR1 is KGHDR and CDR2 SFDVKD. This CDR3 is built from 12 residues. V shed 5 bases and J shed 4 bases, with 7 bases lying between them. CDR3 sequence reads: CATSGARETQYF. The CDR3 coding sequence is TGTGCCACCAGTGGGGCCAGAGAGACCCAGTACTTC.